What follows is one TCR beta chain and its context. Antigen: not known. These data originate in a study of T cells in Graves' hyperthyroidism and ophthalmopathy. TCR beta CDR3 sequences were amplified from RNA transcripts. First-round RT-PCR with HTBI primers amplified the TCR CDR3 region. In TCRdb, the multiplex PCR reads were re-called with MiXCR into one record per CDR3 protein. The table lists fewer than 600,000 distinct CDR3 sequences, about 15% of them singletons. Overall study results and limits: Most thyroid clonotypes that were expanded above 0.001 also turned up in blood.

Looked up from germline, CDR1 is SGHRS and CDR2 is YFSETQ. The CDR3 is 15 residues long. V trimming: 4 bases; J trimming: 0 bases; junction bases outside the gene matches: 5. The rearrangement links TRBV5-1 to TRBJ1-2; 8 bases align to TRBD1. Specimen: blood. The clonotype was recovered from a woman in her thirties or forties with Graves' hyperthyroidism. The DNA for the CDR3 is TGCGCCAGCAGCGGGGGGACAGGAGCTAACTATGGCTACACCTTC. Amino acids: CASSGGTGANYGYTF.